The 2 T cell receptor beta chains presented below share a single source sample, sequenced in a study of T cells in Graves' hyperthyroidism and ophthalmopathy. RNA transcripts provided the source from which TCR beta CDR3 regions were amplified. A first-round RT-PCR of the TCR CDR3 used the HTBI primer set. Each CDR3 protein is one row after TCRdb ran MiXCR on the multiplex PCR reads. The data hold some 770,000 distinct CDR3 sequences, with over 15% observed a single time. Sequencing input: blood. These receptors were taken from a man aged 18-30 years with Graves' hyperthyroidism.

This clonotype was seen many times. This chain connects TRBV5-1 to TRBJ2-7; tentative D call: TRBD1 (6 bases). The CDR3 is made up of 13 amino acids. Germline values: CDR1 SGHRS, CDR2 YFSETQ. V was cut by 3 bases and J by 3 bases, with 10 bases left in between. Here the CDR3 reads CASSSHRDYEQYF. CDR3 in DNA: TGCGCCAGCAGCTCCCACAGGGACTACGAGCAGTACTTC.

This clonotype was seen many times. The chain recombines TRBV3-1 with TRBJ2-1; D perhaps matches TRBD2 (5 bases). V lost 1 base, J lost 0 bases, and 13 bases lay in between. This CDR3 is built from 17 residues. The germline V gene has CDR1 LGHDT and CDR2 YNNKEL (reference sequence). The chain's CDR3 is CASSQGGPLSSYNEQFF. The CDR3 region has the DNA TGTGCCAGCAGCCAAGGCGGGCCCCTGAGCTCCTACAATGAGCAGTTCTTC.